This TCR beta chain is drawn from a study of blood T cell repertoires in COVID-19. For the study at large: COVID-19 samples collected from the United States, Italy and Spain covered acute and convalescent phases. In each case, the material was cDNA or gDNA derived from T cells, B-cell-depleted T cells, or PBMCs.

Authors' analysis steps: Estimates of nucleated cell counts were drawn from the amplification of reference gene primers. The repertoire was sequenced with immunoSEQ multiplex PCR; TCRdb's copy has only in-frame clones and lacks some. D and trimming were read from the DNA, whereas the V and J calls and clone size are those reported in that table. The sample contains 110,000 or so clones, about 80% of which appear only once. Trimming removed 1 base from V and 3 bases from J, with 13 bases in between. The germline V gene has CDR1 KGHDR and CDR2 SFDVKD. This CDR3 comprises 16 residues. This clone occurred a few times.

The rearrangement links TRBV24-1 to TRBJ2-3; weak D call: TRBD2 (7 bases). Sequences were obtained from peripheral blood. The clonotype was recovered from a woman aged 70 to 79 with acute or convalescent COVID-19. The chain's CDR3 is CATSDFPRGGTDTQYF. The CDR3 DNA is TGTGCCACCAGTGATTTCCCCAGGGGAGGGACAGATACGCAGTATTTT.